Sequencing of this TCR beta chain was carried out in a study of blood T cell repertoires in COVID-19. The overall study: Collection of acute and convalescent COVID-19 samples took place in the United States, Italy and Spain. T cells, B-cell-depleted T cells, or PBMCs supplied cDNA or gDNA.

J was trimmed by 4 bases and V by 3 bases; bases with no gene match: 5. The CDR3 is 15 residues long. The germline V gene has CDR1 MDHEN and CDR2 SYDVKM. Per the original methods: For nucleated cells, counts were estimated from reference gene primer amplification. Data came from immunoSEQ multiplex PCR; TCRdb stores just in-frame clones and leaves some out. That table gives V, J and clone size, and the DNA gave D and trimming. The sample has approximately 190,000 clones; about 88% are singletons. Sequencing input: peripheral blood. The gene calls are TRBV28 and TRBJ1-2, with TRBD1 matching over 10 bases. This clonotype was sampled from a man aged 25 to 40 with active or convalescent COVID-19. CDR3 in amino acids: CASSLDRGGGYGYTF. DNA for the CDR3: TGTGCCAGCAGTTTGGACAGGGGGGGAGGCTATGGCTACACCTTC.